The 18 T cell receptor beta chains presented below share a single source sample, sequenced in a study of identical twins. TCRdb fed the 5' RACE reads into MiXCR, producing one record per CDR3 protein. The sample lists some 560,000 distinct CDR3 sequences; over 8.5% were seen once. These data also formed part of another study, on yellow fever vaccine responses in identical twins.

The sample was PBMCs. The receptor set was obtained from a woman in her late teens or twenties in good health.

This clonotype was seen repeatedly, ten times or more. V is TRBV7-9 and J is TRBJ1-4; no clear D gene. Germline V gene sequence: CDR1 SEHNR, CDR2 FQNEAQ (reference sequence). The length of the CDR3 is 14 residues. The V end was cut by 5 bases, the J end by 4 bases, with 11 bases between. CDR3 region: CASSPGLNNEKLFF. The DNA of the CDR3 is TGTGCCAGCAGCCCAGGACTAAATAATGAAAAACTGTTTTTT. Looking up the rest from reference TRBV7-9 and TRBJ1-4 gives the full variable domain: DTGVSQNPRHKITKRGQNVTFRCDPISEHNRLYWYRQTLGQGPEFLTYFQNEAQLEKSRLLSDRFSAERPKGSFSTLEIQRTEQGDSAMYLCASSPGLNNEKLFFGSGTQLSVL.

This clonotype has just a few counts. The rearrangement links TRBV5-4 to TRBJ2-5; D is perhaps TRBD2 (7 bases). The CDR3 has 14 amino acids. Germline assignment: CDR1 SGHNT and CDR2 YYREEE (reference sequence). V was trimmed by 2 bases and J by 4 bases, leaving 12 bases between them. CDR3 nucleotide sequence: TGTGCCAGCAGCTTTCGGGGGGCTGGAGAGACCCAGTACTTC. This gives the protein CASSFRGAGETQYF.

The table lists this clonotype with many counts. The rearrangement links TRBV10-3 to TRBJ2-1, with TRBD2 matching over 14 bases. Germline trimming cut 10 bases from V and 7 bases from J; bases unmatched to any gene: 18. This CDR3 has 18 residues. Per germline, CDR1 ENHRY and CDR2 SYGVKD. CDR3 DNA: TGTGCCACCAAGAAATTCCCGGGACTAGCGGGAGAAAGGAATGAGCAGTTCTTC. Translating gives CATKKFPGLAGERNEQFF.

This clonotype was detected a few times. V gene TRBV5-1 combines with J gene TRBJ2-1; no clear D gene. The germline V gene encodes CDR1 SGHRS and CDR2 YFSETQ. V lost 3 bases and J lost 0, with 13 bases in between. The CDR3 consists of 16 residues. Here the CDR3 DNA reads TGCGCCAGCAGCTCCTTAGGCACCAGCTCCTACAATGAGCAGTTCTTC. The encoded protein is CASSSLGTSSYNEQFF.

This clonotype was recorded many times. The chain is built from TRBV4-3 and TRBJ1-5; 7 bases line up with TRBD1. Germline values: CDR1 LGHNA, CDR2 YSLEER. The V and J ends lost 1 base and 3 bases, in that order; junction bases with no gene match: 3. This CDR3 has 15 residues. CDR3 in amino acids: CASSQGQGYNQPQHF. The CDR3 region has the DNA TGCGCCAGCAGCCAAGGACAGGGTTACAATCAGCCCCAGCATTTT.

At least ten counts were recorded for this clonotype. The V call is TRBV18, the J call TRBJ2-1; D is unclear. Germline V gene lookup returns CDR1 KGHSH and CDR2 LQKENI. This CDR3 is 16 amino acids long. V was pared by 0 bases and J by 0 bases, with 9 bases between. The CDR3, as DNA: TGTGCCAGCTCACCACCGGGCCCTAACTCCTACAATGAGCAGTTCTTC. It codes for CASSPPGPNSYNEQFF.

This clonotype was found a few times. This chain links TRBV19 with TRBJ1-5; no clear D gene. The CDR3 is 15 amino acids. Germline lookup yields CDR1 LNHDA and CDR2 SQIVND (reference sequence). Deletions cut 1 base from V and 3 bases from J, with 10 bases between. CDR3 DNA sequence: TGTGCCAGTAGTATAGCAAGCCCTTCCAATCAGCCCCAGCATTTT. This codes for CASSIASPSNQPQHF.

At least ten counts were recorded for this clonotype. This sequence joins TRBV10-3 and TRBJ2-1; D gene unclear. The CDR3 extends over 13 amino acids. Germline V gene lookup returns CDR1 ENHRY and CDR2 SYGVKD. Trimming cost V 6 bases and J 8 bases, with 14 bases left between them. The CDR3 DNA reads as TGTGCCATCAGGGACGGTACCCACGATGAGCAGTTCTTC. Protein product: CAIRDGTHDEQFF.

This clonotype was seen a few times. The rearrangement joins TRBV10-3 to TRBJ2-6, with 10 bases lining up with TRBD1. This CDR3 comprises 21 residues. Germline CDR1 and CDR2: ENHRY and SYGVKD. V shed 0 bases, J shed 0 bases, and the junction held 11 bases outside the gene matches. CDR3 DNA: TGTGCCATCAGTGAGTCTCAATCTCCTGACAGGGGGCCCTCTGGGGCCAACGTCCTGACTTTC. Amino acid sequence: CAISESQSPDRGPSGANVLTF.

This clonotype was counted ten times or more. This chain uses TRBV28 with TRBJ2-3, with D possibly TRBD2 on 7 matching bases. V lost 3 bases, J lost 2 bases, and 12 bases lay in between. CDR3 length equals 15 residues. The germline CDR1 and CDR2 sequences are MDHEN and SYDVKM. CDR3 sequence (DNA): TGTGCCAGCAGTTTTGGGAGGGGACACACAGATACGCAGTATTTT. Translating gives CASSFGRGHTDTQYF.

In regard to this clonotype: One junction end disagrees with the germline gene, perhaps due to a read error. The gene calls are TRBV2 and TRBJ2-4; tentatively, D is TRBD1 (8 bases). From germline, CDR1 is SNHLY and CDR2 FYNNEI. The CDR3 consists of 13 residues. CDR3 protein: CASSEATRTGREF. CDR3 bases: TGTGCCAGCAGTGAAGCCACACGGACAGGGCGGGAGTTC.

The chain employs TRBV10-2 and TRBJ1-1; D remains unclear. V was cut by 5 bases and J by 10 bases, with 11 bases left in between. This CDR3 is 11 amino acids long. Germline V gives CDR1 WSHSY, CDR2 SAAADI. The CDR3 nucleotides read TGCGCCAGCAGTTCAGGTTCGGGAGCTTTCTTT. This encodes CASSSGSGAFF.

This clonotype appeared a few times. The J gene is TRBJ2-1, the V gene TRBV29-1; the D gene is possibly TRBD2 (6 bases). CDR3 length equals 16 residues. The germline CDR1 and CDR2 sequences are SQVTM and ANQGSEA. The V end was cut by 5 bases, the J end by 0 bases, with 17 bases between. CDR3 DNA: TGCAGCGTTACCGGAGGGACGCACTCCTCCTACAATGAGCAGTTCTTC. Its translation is CSVTGGTHSSYNEQFF.

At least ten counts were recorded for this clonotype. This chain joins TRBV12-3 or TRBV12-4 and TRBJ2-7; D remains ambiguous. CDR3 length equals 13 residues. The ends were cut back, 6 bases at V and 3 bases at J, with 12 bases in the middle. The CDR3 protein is CASSPSRSYEQYF. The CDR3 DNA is TGTGCCAGCAGCCCCTCCAGAAGCTACGAGCAGTACTTC.

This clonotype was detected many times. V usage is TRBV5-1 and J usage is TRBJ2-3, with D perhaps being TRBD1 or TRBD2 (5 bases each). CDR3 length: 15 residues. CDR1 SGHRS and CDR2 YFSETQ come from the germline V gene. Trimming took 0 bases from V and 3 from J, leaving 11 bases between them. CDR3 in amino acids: CASSLVGVGTDTQYF. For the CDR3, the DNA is TGCGCCAGCAGCTTGGTGGGGGTCGGAACAGATACGCAGTATTTT.

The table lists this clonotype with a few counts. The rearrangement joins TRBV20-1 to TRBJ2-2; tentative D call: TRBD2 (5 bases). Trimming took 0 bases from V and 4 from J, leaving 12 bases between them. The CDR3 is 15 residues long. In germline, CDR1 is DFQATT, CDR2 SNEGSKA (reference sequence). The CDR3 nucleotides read TGCAGTGCTAGAGATTCAGGACTGATCACCGGGGAGCTGTTTTTT. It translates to CSARDSGLITGELFF.

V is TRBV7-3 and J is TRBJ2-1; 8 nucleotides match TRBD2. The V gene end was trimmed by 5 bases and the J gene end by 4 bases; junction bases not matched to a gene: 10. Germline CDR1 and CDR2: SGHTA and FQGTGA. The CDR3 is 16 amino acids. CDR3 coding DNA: TGTGCCAGCAGCCCCTACGGGGGGGGACCGTACAATGAGCAGTTCTTC. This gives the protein CASSPYGGGPYNEQFF.

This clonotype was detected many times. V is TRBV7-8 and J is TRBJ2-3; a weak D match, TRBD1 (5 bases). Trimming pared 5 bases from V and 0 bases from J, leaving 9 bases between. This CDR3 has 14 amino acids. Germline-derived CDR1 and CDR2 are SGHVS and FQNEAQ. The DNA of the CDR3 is TGTGCCAGCAGCCAGGACATTAGCACAGATACGCAGTATTTT. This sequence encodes CASSQDISTDTQYF.